The 30 T cell receptor beta chains presented below share a single source sample, sequenced in a study of cytomegalovirus exposure and HLA in healthy donors. PCR was performed using 60 Vbeta and 13 Jbeta primers. TCRdb keeps only in-frame clones here, not all; method: immunoSEQ multiplex PCR. The table lists fewer than 250,000 clones, with around 0.95% in the top ten. Source material: PBMCs. Every receptor here comes from a woman aged 30 to 39 in good health and CMV-seropositive.

V usage is TRBV5-5 and J usage is TRBJ1-3, with a tentative D call TRBD1 (5 bases). Germline V lookup: CDR1 SGHKS, CDR2 YYEKEE (reference sequence). Trimming took 5 bases from V and 0 from J, leaving 15 bases between them. The CDR3 has 16 amino acids. The CDR3: CASRPEGVFSGNTIYF. The CDR3 DNA reads TGTGCCAGCAGGCCAGAAGGGGTGTTCTCTGGAAACACCATATATTTT.

The chain employs TRBV7-2 and TRBJ1-5; a weak D match, TRBD1 (6 bases). This CDR3 has 14 amino acids. Germline V gene data show CDR1 as SGHTA and CDR2 as FQGNSA. V was pared by 5 bases and J by 2 bases, with 10 bases between. CDR3 residues: CASSTGHRNQPQHF. The CDR3 DNA follows: TGTGCCAGCAGCACGGGACACCGCAATCAGCCCCAGCATTTT.

The rearrangement links TRBV7-9 to TRBJ2-2; a possible D gene is TRBD2 (6 bases). The length of the CDR3 is 16 residues. CDR1 SEHNR and CDR2 FQNEAQ come from the germline V gene (reference sequence). The V and J ends lost 4 bases and 4 bases respectively, with 16 bases between them. The CDR3 spells CASSSRDLISTGELFF. CDR3 bases: TGTGCCAGCAGCTCCCGGGACTTAATTTCCACCGGGGAGCTGTTTTTT.

The rearrangement uses TRBV5-1 and TRBJ2-1, with TRBD2 as a possible D gene (6 bases). Trimming shortened V by 0 bases and J by 3 bases, and 10 bases separated the two germline ends. The CDR3 is 15 residues long. The germline V gene has CDR1 SGHRS and CDR2 YFSETQ. Here the CDR3 DNA reads TGCGCCAGCAGCTTGGGGCTAGCGTTCTACAATGAGCAGTTCTTC. Protein: CASSLGLAFYNEQFF. Complete variable domain (other parts from reference TRBV5-1 and TRBJ2-1): KAGVTQTPRYLIKTRGQQVTLSCSPISGHRSVSWYQQTPGQGLQFLFEYFSETQRNKGNFPGRFSGRQFSNSRSEMNVSTLELGDSALYLCASSLGLAFYNEQFFGPGTRLTVL.

The V and J genes are TRBV4-3 and TRBJ2-3; TRBD2 might be the D (6 bases). The CDR3 has 16 residues. With 0 bases removed from V and 2 bases from J, the gap between germline ends came to 12 bases. Germline CDR1 is LGHNA and CDR2 is YSLEER. DNA of the CDR3: TGCGCCAGCAGCCAAGATTGGGCTAGCGACACAGATACGCAGTATTTT. Translating gives CASSQDWASDTDTQYF.

With respect to this clone: Mismatch with germline at one junction end may stem from a read error. Other DNA sequences in this specimen translate into the identical CDR3. The rearrangement joins TRBV6-1 to TRBJ2-2; D is perhaps TRBD2 (5 bases). This CDR3 contains 14 residues. The germline V gene encodes CDR1 MNHNS and CDR2 SASEGT. CDR3 coding DNA: TGTGCCAGCAGTGCGTCTCCGAACACCGGGGAGCTGTTCTTT. Amino acid sequence: CASSASPNTGELFF.

This sequence joins TRBV7-2 and TRBJ2-3; D is possibly TRBD1 (5 bases). The CDR3 spans 14 residues. Germline V lookup: CDR1 SGHTA, CDR2 FQGNSA. The V end lost 0 bases, the J end lost 4 bases, and 8 bases lay between the germline ends. CDR3 bases: TGTGCCAGCAGCTTAGCAAGGGGCCCAGATACGCAGTATTTT. Amino acid sequence: CASSLARGPDTQYF. The full variable domain, its missing parts supplied by reference TRBV7-2 and TRBJ2-3, is GAGVSQSPSNKVTEKGKDVELRCDPISGHTALYWYRQSLGQGLEFLIYFQGNSAPDKSGLPSDRFSAERTGGSVSTLTIQRTQQEDSAVYLCASSLARGPDTQYFGPGTRLTVL.

The genes are TRBV19 and TRBJ1-2, with 12 bases that match TRBD1. CDR1 and CDR2 from the germline V gene are LNHDA and SQIVND (reference sequence). The ends lost 8 bases at V and 4 bases at J; junction bases unmatched: 11. This CDR3 is built from 16 residues. This CDR3 reads CASLTTPGQGAYGYTF. The CDR3 nucleotides are TGTGCCAGTTTAACTACACCGGGACAGGGGGCCTATGGCTACACCTTC. Based on the CDR3 plus reference TRBV19 and TRBJ1-2, the full variable domain is DGGITQSPKYLFRKEGQNVTLSCEQNLNHDAMYWYRQDPGQGLRLIYYSQIVNDFQKGDIAEGYSVSREKKESFPLTVTSAQKNPTAFYLCASLTTPGQGAYGYTFGSGTRLTVV.

The chain joins TRBV4-2 to TRBJ2-7; no firm D call. CDR1 and CDR2 (germline): LGHNA, YNFKEQ. Trimming shortened V by 1 base and J by 0 bases, and 10 bases separated the two germline ends. The CDR3 extends over 15 amino acids. CDR3 protein: CASSQGVRSSYEQYF. In DNA, the CDR3 is TGTGCCAGCAGCCAAGGTGTAAGGAGCTCCTACGAGCAGTACTTC.

V gene TRBV10-1 combines with J gene TRBJ2-7; TRBD2 aligns across 10 bases. This CDR3 is 18 amino acids long. V trimming: 2 bases; J trimming: 2 bases; junction bases outside the gene matches: 12. Looked up from germline, CDR1 is WNHNN and CDR2 is SYGVQD (reference sequence). CDR3: CASSEGIRASGRAYEQYF. DNA for the CDR3: TGCGCCAGCAGTGAGGGAATTCGGGCGAGCGGGAGGGCCTACGAGCAGTACTTC.

This sequence joins TRBV5-4 and TRBJ2-1; no firm D call. CDR1 SGHNT and CDR2 YYREEE come from the germline V gene (reference sequence). This CDR3 is built from 12 residues. Between the trimmed V and J ends, which lost 0 bases and 8 bases, there was a span of 6 bases. The CDR3 DNA reads as TGTGCCAGCAGCTTGGCCGTCGATGAGCAGTTCTTC. The encoded protein is CASSLAVDEQFF. The entire variable domain, with the rest obtained from reference TRBV5-4 and TRBJ2-1, is as follows: ETGVTQSPTHLIKTRGQQVTLRCSSQSGHNTVSWYQQALGQGPQFIFQYYREEENGRGNFPPRFSGLQFPNYSSELNVNALELDDSALYLCASSLAVDEQFFGPGTRLTVL.

The J gene is TRBJ2-7, the V gene TRBV5-6; 8 bases fit TRBD2. The CDR3 sequence is 14 residues long. V dropped 3 bases and J dropped 6; count of bases not matched to a gene: 8. In germline, CDR1 is SGHDT, CDR2 YYEEEE. The CDR3 DNA is TGTGCCAGCAGCTCGGAGCGGGAGTATGGCGAGCAGTACTTC. It specifies CASSSEREYGEQYF.

The chain's CDR3 is CASSLGGGGWGIQYF. The DNA for the CDR3 is TGTGCCAGCAGCTTAGGCGGAGGGGGCTGGGGCATTCAGTACTTC. This rearrangement joins TRBV7-2 to TRBJ2-4; the D gene is possibly TRBD1 (7 bases). Germline values: CDR1 SGHTA, CDR2 FQGNSA. This CDR3 is 15 amino acids long. Trimming took 1 base from V and 9 from J, leaving 16 bases between them.

The chain employs TRBV2 and TRBJ2-1; perhaps TRBD1 as D (5 bases). The germline V gene encodes CDR1 SNHLY and CDR2 FYNNEI. V lost 7 bases, J lost 1 base, and 20 bases lay in between. This CDR3 spans 17 amino acids. The CDR3 sequence is CASTGRLQVISYNEQFF. CDR3 nucleotides: TGTGCCAGCACCGGCAGGCTACAGGTGATATCCTACAATGAGCAGTTCTTC.

The genes are TRBV5-8 and TRBJ2-7; perhaps TRBD1 as D (5 bases). The CDR3 has 14 residues. Germline V gene data show CDR1 as SGHTS and CDR2 as YDEGEE. Trimming cost V 2 bases and J 3 bases, with 12 bases left between them. CDR3 sequence reads: CASSFPTGHYEQYF. In DNA form, the CDR3 reads TGTGCCAGCAGCTTCCCCACAGGACACTACGAGCAGTACTTC.

The rearrangement joins TRBV19 to TRBJ1-4, with 8 bases identical to TRBD1. CDR1 and CDR2 from the germline V gene are LNHDA and SQIVND (reference sequence). V trimming: 5 bases; J trimming: 4 bases; junction bases outside the gene matches: 6. This CDR3 has 15 amino acids. The CDR3 sequence is CASSADRDSNEKLFF. In DNA, the CDR3 is TGTGCCAGTAGTGCGGACAGGGATAGTAATGAAAAACTGTTTTTT.

The genes are TRBV29-1 and TRBJ1-2; D is uncertain. The CDR3 contains 12 residues. V was pared by 8 bases and J by 4 bases, with 14 bases between. CDR1 SQVTM and CDR2 ANQGSEA come from the germline V gene. The CDR3 spells CSTYALLYGYTF. The CDR3 nucleotides read TGCAGCACATATGCCTTGCTCTATGGCTACACCTTC.

The V call is TRBV18, the J call TRBJ1-2; unclear D gene. The ends were cut back, 2 bases at V and 3 bases at J, with 16 bases in the middle. The CDR3 consists of 16 residues. Per the germline V gene, CDR1 is KGHSH and CDR2 is LQKENI. This CDR3 reads CASSPEQATLYYGYTF. The CDR3 coding sequence is TGTGCCAGCTCACCAGAGCAGGCAACCTTGTACTATGGCTACACCTTC. Looking up the rest from reference TRBV18 and TRBJ1-2 gives the full variable domain: NAGVMQNPRHLVRRRGQEARLRCSPMKGHSHVYWYRQLPEEGLKFMVYLQKENIIDESGMPKERFSAEFPKEGPSILRIQQVVRGDSAAYFCASSPEQATLYYGYTFGSGTRLTVV.

The rearrangement joins TRBV28 to TRBJ1-2; D might be TRBD1 (6 bases). The CDR3 consists of 14 residues. The germline CDR1 and CDR2 sequences are MDHEN and SYDVKM. Trimming removed 6 bases at V and 5 bases at J, with 16 bases between. CDR3 amino acids: CASRNSGTGYGYTF. Written as DNA, the CDR3 is TGTGCCAGCAGGAACTCCGGAACAGGGTATGGCTACACCTTC.

The CDR3, as DNA: TGTGCCAGCAGCTTGGCTATTGGTATCTCGGACGAGCAGTACTTC. Protein: CASSLAIGISDEQYF. The genes are TRBV5-6 and TRBJ2-7; D is uncertain. The length of the CDR3 is 15 residues. V was clipped by 0 bases and J by 5 bases, with 15 bases between them. Germline CDR1 SGHDT, CDR2 YYEEEE.

V gene TRBV5-6 combines with J gene TRBJ1-4, with no clear D. This CDR3 has 14 residues. Trimming took off 5 bases at V and 7 bases at J, with 15 bases between the two ends. The germline CDR1 and CDR2 sequences are SGHDT and YYEEEE. The CDR3 sequence is CASSRTAISEKLFF. CDR3 nucleotides: TGTGCCAGCAGTCGAACAGCAATCAGTGAAAAACTGTTTTTT.

This CDR3 is CASSLRQLTGSYGYTF. CDR3 DNA sequence: TGTGCCAGCAGCCTCCGACAGTTAACCGGGTCCTATGGCTACACCTTC. The V and J genes are TRBV7-9 and TRBJ1-2, with D maybe TRBD1 (5 bases). Trimming stripped 5 bases from V and 4 bases from J, with 20 bases between. This CDR3 has 16 residues. The germline gives CDR1 SEHNR, CDR2 FQNEAQ (reference sequence).

The chain is built from TRBV2 and TRBJ2-3; TRBD2 matches 7 bases. This CDR3 region has 16 residues. Germline CDR1 SNHLY, CDR2 FYNNEI. Germline trimming cut 4 bases from V and 2 bases from J; bases unmatched to any gene: 9. DNA of the CDR3: TGTGCCAGCAGTGTACAAGCGGGGTCATACACAGATACGCAGTATTTT. This encodes CASSVQAGSYTDTQYF.

The V gene is TRBV2, the J gene TRBJ2-1; D is unclear. V was pared by 3 bases and J by 9 bases, with 15 bases between. The CDR3 has 14 residues. Germline CDR1 reads SNHLY; CDR2 reads FYNNEI. The CDR3 spells CASSDLIRVGEQFF. CDR3 nucleotide sequence: TGTGCCAGCAGTGATCTCATACGGGTTGGTGAGCAGTTCTTC.

This chain joins TRBV29-1 and TRBJ2-2; 7 bases are a match to TRBD1. Germline values: CDR1 SQVTM, CDR2 ANQGSEA. The junction had 5 bases not matched to a gene; V was cut back by 1 base and J by 6 bases. This CDR3 spans 14 amino acids. As DNA, the CDR3 is TGCAGCGTTGAAGGGGGCCAGGGGGCCGGGGAGCTGTTTTTT. This gives the protein CSVEGGQGAGELFF.

For this clone: One end of the junction varies from germline; a read error may be responsible. The rearrangement links TRBV4-3 to TRBJ2-7; 7 nucleotides line up with TRBD1. Germline values: CDR1 LGHNA, CDR2 YSLEER. The CDR3 runs 14 residues. The CDR3 DNA is TGCGCCAGCGGCCAACAACGGGACAGATACGAGCAGTACTTC. Amino acids: CASGQQRDRYEQYF.

This chain links TRBV19 with TRBJ2-5; perhaps TRBD2 as D (6 bases). The germline V gene encodes CDR1 LNHDA and CDR2 SQIVND (reference sequence). The V gene lost 2 bases and the J gene lost 2 bases, with 15 bases spanning the gap. The CDR3 totals 16 residues. Here the CDR3 DNA reads TGTGCCAGTAGTATACAAGTCCGGCGGGGACAAGAGACCCAGTACTTC. This encodes CASSIQVRRGQETQYF.

The chain is built from TRBV7-2 and TRBJ1-5, with TRBD1 identical over 12 bases. The CDR3 has 15 residues. V lost 5 bases to trimming and J lost 7 bases; unmatched junction nucleotides: 6. CDR1 is SGHTA and CDR2 is FQGNSA in the germline V gene. CDR3 sequence (DNA): TGTGCCAGCAGCGCGGGACAGGGGGCAAGGCAGCCCCAGCATTTT. Residues: CASSAGQGARQPQHF.

V gene TRBV28 combines with J gene TRBJ1-1; D may be TRBD1 (6 bases). Trimming removed 4 bases at V and 1 base at J, with 22 bases between. The CDR3 is 18 residues long. Germline V gives CDR1 MDHEN, CDR2 SYDVKM. The CDR3 sequence: CASSSTRASGQTNTEAFF. The CDR3 DNA sequence: TGTGCCAGCAGTTCGACCCGGGCCAGCGGACAGACGAACACTGAAGCTTTCTTT.

The chain links TRBV7-8 to TRBJ2-1; D is unclear. V was shortened by 0 bases and J by 3 bases, with 3 bases between the two germline ends. The length of the CDR3 is 13 residues. Germline values: CDR1 SGHVS, CDR2 FQNEAQ. Here the CDR3 DNA reads TGTGCCAGCAGCTTAGCTATCTACAATGAGCAGTTCTTC. It is translated as CASSLAIYNEQFF.